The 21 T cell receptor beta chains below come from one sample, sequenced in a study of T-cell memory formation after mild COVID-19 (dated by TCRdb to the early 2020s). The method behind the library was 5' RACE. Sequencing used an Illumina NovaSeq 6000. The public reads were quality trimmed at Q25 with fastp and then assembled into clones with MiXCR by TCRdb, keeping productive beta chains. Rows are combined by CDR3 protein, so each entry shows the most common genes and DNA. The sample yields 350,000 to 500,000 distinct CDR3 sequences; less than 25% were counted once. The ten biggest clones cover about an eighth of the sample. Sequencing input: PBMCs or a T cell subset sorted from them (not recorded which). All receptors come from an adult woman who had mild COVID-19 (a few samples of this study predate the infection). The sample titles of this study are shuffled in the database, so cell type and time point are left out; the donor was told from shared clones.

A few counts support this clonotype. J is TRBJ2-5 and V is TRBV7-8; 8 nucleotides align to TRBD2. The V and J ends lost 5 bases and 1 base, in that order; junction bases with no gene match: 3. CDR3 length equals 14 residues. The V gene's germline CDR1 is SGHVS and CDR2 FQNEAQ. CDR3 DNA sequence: TGTGCCAGCAGCGGCCGGGAGGGCCAAGAGACCCAGTACTTC. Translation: CASSGREGQETQYF.

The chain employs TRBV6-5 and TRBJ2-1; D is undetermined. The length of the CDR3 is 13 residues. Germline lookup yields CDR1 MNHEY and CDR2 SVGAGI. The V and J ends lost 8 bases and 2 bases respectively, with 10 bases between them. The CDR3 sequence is CASPQKTYNEQFF. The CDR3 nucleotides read TGTGCCAGCCCACAGAAAACCTACAATGAGCAGTTCTTC.

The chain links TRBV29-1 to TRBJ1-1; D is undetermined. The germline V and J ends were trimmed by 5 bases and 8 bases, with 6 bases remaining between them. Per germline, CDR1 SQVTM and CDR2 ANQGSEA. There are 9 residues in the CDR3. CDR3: CSVSGEAFF. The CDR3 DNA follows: TGCAGCGTTTCGGGAGAAGCTTTCTTT.

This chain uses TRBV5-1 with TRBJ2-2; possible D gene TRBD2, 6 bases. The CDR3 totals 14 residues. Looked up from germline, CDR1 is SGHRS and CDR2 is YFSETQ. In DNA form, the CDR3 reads TGCCCCGAAGGATACCCGGGAGACACCGGGGAGCTGTTTTTT. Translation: CPEGYPGDTGELFF.

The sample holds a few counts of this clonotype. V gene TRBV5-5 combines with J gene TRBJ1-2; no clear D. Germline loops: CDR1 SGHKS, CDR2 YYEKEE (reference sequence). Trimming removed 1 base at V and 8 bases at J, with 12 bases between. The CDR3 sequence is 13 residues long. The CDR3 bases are TGTGCCAGCAGCTTGAGTCGGGAGTCGGGCTACACCTTC. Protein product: CASSLSRESGYTF.

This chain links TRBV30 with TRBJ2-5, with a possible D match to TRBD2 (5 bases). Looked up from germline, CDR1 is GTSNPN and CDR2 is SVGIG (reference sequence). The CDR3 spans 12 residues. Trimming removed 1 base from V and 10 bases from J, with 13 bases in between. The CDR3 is CAWSAPGVVQYF. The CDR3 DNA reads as TGTGCCTGGAGTGCCCCCGGGGTGGTCCAGTACTTC.

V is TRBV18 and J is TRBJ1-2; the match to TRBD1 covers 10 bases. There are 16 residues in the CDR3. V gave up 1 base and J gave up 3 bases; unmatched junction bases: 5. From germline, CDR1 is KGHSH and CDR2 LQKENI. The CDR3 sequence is CASSPQAGQGHYGYTF. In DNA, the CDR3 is TGTGCCAGCTCACCACAAGCGGGACAGGGGCACTATGGCTACACCTTC.

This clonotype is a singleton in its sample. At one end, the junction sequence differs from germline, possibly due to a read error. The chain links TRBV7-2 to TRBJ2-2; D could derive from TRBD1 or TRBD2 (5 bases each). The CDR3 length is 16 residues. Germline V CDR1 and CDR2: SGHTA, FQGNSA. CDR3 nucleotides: TGTTCCAGCAGCCCCTCGGGGCCGGTGAACACCGGGGAGCTGTTTTTT. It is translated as CSSSPSGPVNTGELFF. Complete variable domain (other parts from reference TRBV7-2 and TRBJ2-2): GAGVSQSPSNKVTEKGKDVELRCDPISGHTALYWYRQSLGQGLEFLIYFQGNSAPDKSGLPSDRFSAERTGGSVSTLTIQRTQQEDSAVYLCSSSPSGPVNTGELFFGEGSRLTVL.

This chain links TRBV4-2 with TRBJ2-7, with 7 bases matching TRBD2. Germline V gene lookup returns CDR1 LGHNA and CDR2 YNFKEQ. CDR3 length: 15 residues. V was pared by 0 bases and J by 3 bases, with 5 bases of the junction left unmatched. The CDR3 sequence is CASSQDAPSGYEQYF. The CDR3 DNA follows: TGTGCCAGCAGCCAAGATGCCCCTAGCGGCTACGAGCAGTACTTC.

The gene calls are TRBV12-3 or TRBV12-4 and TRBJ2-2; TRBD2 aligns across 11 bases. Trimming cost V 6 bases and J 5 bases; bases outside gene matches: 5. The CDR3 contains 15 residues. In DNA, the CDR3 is TGTGCCAGCAGCCCTAGCGGGGGGAGGACCGGGGAGCTGTTTTTT. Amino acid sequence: CASSPSGGRTGELFF.

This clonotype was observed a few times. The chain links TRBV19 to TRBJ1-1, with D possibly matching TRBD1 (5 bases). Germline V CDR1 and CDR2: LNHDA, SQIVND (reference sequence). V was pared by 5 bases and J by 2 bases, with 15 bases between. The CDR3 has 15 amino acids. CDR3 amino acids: CASSGFFTGNTEAFF. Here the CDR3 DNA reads TGTGCCAGTAGTGGTTTCTTTACAGGTAACACTGAAGCTTTCTTT.

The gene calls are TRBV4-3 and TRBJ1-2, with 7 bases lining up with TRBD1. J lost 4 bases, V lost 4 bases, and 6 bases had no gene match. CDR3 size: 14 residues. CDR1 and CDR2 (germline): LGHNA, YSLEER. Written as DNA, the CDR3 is TGCGCCAGCAGCCTCCAGACAGGGACCTATGGCTACACCTTC. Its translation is CASSLQTGTYGYTF.

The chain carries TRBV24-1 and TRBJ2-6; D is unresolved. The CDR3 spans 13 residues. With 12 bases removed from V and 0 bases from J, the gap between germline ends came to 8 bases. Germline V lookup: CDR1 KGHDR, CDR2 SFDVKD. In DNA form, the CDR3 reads TGTGCCTCCCAGCACTCTGGGGCCAACGTCCTGACTTTC. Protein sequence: CASQHSGANVLTF.

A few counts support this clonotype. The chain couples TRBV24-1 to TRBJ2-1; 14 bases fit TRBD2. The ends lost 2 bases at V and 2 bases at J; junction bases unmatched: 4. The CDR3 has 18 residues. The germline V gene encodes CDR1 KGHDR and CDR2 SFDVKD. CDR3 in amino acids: CATSDYGTSGSPYNEQFF. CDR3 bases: TGTGCCACCAGTGATTACGGGACTAGCGGGAGTCCCTACAATGAGCAGTTCTTC.

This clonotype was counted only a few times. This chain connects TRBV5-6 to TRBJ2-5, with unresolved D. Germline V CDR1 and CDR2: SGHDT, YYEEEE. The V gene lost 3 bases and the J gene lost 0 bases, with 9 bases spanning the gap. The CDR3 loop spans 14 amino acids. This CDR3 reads CASSWIHYQETQYF. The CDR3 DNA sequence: TGTGCCAGCAGCTGGATCCACTACCAAGAGACCCAGTACTTC.

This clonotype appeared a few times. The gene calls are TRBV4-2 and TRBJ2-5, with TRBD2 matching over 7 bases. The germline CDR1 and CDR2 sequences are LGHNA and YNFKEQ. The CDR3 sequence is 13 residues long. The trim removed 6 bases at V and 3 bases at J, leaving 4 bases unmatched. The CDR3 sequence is CASRRGNEETQYF. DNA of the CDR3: TGTGCCAGCAGGCGGGGGAACGAAGAGACCCAGTACTTC.

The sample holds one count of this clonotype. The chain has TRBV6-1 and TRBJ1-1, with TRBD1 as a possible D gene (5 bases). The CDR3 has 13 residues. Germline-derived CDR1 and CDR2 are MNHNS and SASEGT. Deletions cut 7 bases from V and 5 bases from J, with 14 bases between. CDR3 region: CASTDGGYTEAFF. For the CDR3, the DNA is TGTGCCAGCACCGATGGGGGGTATACTGAAGCTTTCTTT.

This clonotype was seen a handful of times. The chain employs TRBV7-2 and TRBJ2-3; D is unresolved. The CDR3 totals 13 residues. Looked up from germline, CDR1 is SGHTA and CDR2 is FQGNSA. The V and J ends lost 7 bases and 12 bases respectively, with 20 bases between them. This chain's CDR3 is CASISGNGHPQYF. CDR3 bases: TGTGCCAGCATCTCCGGAAACGGGCATCCCCAGTATTTT. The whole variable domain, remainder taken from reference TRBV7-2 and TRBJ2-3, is GAGVSQSPSNKVTEKGKDVELRCDPISGHTALYWYRQSLGQGLEFLIYFQGNSAPDKSGLPSDRFSAERTGGSVSTLTIQRTQQEDSAVYLCASISGNGHPQYFGPGTRLTVL.

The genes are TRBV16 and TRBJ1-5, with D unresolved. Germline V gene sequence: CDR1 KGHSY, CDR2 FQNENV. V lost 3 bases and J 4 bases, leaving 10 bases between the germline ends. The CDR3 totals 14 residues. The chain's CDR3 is CASSHAPGNQPQHF. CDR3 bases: TGTGCCAGCAGCCATGCGCCAGGAAATCAGCCCCAGCATTTT.

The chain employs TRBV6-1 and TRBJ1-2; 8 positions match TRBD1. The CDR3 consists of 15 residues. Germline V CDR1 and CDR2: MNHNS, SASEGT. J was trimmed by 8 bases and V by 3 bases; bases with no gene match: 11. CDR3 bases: TGTGCCAGCAGTGAGCGGGGCAGGGGGCTGGAGGGCTACACCTTC. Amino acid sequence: CASSERGRGLEGYTF.

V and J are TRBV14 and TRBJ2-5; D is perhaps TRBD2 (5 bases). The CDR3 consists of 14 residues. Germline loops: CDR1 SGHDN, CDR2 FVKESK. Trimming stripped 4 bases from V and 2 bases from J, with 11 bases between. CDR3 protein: CASSLMKRQETQYF. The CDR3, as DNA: TGTGCCAGCAGCCTTATGAAGCGGCAAGAGACCCAGTACTTC.